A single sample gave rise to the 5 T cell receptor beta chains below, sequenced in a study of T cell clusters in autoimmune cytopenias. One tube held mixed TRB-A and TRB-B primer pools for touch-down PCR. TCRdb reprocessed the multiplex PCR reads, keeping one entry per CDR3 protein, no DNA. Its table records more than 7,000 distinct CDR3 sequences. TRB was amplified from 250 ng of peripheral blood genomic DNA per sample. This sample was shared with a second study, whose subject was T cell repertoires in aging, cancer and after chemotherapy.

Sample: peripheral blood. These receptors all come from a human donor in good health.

CDR3 sequence: CSAGQGGGEKLFF. The chain uses TRBV20-1 and TRBJ1-4; TCRdb outputs TRBD1, but without DNA this stays unchecked. CDR1 and CDR2 from the germline V gene are DFQATT and SNEGSKA (reference sequence). CDR3 size: 13 residues.

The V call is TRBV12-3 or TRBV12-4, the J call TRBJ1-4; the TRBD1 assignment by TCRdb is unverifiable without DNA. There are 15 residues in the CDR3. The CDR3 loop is CASSLEGGTGEKLFF.

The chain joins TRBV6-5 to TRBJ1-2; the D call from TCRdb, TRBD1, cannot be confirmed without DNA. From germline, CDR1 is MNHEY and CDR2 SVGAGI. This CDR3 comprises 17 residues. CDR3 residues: CASSYSSWGRPNYGYTF.

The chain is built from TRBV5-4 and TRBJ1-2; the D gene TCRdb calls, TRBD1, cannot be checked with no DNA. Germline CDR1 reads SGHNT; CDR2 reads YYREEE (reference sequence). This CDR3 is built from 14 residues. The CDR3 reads CASSLAAGGYGYTF.

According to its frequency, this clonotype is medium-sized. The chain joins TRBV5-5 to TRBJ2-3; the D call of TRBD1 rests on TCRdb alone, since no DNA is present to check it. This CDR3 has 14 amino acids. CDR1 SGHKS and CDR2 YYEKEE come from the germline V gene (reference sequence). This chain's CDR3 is CATKYGQGADTQYF.